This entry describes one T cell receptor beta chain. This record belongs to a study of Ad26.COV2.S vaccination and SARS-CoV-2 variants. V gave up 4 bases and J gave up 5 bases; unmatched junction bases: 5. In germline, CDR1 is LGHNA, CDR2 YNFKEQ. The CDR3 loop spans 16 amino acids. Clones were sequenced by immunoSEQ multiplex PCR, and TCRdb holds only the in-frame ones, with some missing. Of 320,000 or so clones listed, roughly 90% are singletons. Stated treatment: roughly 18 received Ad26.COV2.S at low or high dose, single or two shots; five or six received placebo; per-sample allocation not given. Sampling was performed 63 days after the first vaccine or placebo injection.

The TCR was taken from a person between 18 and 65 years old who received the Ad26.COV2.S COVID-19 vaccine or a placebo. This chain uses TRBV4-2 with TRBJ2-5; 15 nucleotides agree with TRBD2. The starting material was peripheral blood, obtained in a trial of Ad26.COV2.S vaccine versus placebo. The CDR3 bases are TGTGCCAGCAGCCTGCGGACTAGCGGGAGGGAGGAGACCCAGTACTTC. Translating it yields CASSLRTSGREETQYF.